The 14 T cell receptor beta chains listed next were all sequenced from one sample in a study of CD8+CD57+ T cells in acquired aplastic anemia. The use of genomic DNA as template underpinned the TCR beta VDJ and CDR3 profiling. In TCRdb, the reads were re-called with MiXCR into one record per CDR3 protein. Of about 220,000 distinct CDR3 sequences listed, 30% to 35% are singletons. Input material: sorted CD4+, CD8+, or CD8+CD57+ T cells (not recorded which) from PBMCs. The receptors shown here come from a human donor in good health, serving as a control.

This clonotype came up many times. V is TRBV14 and J is TRBJ2-7, with D perhaps TRBD2 (5 bases). V was cut by 3 bases and J by 3 bases, with 6 bases left in between. Germline-derived CDR1 and CDR2 are SGHDN and FVKESK. The length of the CDR3 is 12 residues. The CDR3 reads CASSHGIYEQYF. In DNA, the CDR3 is TGTGCCAGCAGCCACGGGATCTACGAGCAGTACTTC.

The rearrangement uses TRBV11-2 and TRBJ2-2; a weak D match, TRBD2 (6 bases). V shed 5 bases and J shed 2 bases, with 15 bases lying between them. The CDR3 length is 16 residues. Germline V CDR1 and CDR2: SGHAT, FQNNGV. The CDR3 loop is CASSLRRAANTGELFF. CDR3 coding DNA: TGTGCCAGCAGCCTTAGGAGGGCGGCTAACACCGGGGAGCTGTTTTTT.

The chain is built from TRBV9 and TRBJ1-1; D unclear. The CDR3 length is 13 residues. Germline CDR1 SGDLS, CDR2 YYNGEE. V lost 0 bases, J lost 2 bases, and 5 bases lay in between. CDR3 loop: CASSVDSNTEAFF. CDR3 bases: TGTGCCAGCAGCGTAGATTCCAACACTGAAGCTTTCTTT.

This clonotype was detected ten times or more. V and J are TRBV7-3 and TRBJ1-1; D remains unclear. This CDR3 contains 14 residues. V lost 2 bases and J 1 base, leaving 8 bases between the germline ends. The germline V gene encodes CDR1 SGHTA and CDR2 FQGTGA. CDR3 sequence reads: CASSLGPQNTEAFF. The CDR3 nucleotides are TGTGCCAGCAGCTTAGGGCCCCAGAACACTGAAGCTTTCTTT. Together with reference TRBV7-3 and TRBJ1-1, the CDR3 gives the full variable domain: GAGVSQTPSNKVTEKGKYVELRCDPISGHTALYWYRQSLGQGPEFLIYFQGTGAADDSGLPNDRFFAVRPEGSVSTLKIQRTERGDSAVYLCASSLGPQNTEAFFGQGTRLTVV.

The rearrangement joins TRBV2 to TRBJ1-3, with 7 bases lining up with TRBD1. Germline CDR1 reads SNHLY; CDR2 reads FYNNEI. Unmatched junction bases numbered 7, after V lost 6 bases and J lost 2 bases. The CDR3 extends over 15 amino acids. The CDR3 DNA sequence: TGTGCCAGCAGCCAAGCAGGGGGAACTGGAAACACCATATATTTT. It yields the protein CASSQAGGTGNTIYF. Full variable domain (rest looked up from reference TRBV2 and TRBJ1-3): EPEVTQTPSHQVTQMGQEVILRCVPISNHLYFYWYRQILGQKVEFLVSFYNNEISEKSEIFDDQFSVERPDGSNFTLKIRSTKLEDSAMYFCASSQAGGTGNTIYFGEGSWLTVV.

This clonotype was detected many times. The chain recombines TRBV4-2 with TRBJ1-1; D ambiguous. V gave up 1 base and J gave up 5 bases, with 5 bases separating them. The CDR3 has 12 residues. CDR1 is LGHNA, CDR2 YNFKEQ, per germline. The CDR3 spells CASSQGMTEAFF. CDR3 coding DNA: TGTGCCAGCAGCCAAGGCATGACTGAAGCTTTCTTT.

There are many counts of this clonotype. CDR3 region: CASSASGGYGEKLFF. CDR3 nucleotides: TGTGCCAGCAGTGCCTCAGGGGGCTACGGTGAAAAACTGTTTTTT. V gene TRBV2 combines with J gene TRBJ1-4, with TRBD1 matching 8 bases. The length of the CDR3 is 15 residues. Losses at the gene ends were 4 bases for V and 7 bases for J; bases not matched to a gene: 8. The germline CDR1 and CDR2 sequences are SNHLY and FYNNEI.

Details on this clonotype: An end of the junction does not agree with germline; a read error may underlie this. The chain carries TRBV3-1 and TRBJ1-1, with a tentative D call TRBD1 (6 bases). The CDR3 spans 14 residues. Germline V lookup: CDR1 LGHDT, CDR2 YNNKEL (reference sequence). The CDR3 region is CAGSQAQGSTEAFF. CDR3 in DNA: TGTGCCGGCAGCCAAGCGCAGGGGAGCACTGAAGCTTTCTTT.

Concerning this clonotype: This clone may be a read error of a much larger clone one base away. V is TRBV20-1 and J is TRBJ2-1, with 10 bases aligning to TRBD2. The germline V gene encodes CDR1 DFQATT and CDR2 SNEGSKA (reference sequence). The length of the CDR3 is 14 residues. The CDR3 here is CNAPLAGVDNEQFF. DNA of the CDR3: TGCAACGCGCCCCTAGCGGGGGTAGACAATGAGCAGTTCTTC.

This clonotype was picked up many times. The J gene is TRBJ1-5, the V gene TRBV9, with unresolved D. The CDR3 totals 14 residues. The germline V gene has CDR1 SGDLS and CDR2 YYNGEE. Trimming stripped 0 bases from V and 6 bases from J, with 10 bases between. CDR3 sequence (DNA): TGTGCCAGCAGCGTAGGGCTGGATTTTCAGCCCCAGCATTTT. The encoded protein is CASSVGLDFQPQHF.

The rearrangement joins TRBV2 to TRBJ2-1; the match to TRBD1 covers 9 bases. The germline CDR1 and CDR2 sequences are SNHLY and FYNNEI. Trimming at V came to 9 bases and at J to 7 bases, leaving 10 bases not matched to a gene. This CDR3 has 14 residues. The CDR3 here is CASPGQGGRNEQFF. The CDR3 DNA reads TGTGCCAGTCCGGGACAGGGAGGTAGGAATGAGCAGTTCTTC.

The table lists this clonotype with many counts. The rearrangement joins TRBV5-1 to TRBJ1-2, with D possibly being TRBD1 (5 bases). This CDR3 is 15 amino acids long. Germline V gene sequence: CDR1 SGHRS, CDR2 YFSETQ. The V and J ends lost 0 bases and 4 bases respectively, with 13 bases between them. CDR3 sequence (DNA): TGCGCCAGCAGCTTGGGGGGGGTCCCATTCTATGGCTACACCTTC. Translating it yields CASSLGGVPFYGYTF.

This clonotype was detected a few times. The chain joins TRBV5-4 to TRBJ2-3, with a tentative D call TRBD2 (6 bases). V gave up 0 bases and J gave up 3 bases, with 11 bases separating them. Germline V gene lookup returns CDR1 SGHNT and CDR2 YYREEE (reference sequence). CDR3 length: 15 residues. CDR3: CASSLELGGTDTQYF. In nucleotides, the CDR3 is TGTGCCAGCAGCTTGGAATTGGGAGGTACAGATACGCAGTATTTT. Drawing the rest from reference TRBV5-4 and TRBJ2-3, the complete variable domain is ETGVTQSPTHLIKTRGQQVTLRCSSQSGHNTVSWYQQALGQGPQFIFQYYREEENGRGNFPPRFSGLQFPNYSSELNVNALELDDSALYLCASSLELGGTDTQYFGPGTRLTVL.

This chain joins TRBV6-5 and TRBJ2-7; D not certain. Trimming stripped 4 bases from V and 5 bases from J, with 12 bases between. CDR1 is MNHEY and CDR2 is SVGAGI in the germline V gene. The length of the CDR3 is 13 residues. Here the CDR3 reads CASSSMGSHEQYF. CDR3 sequence (DNA): TGTGCCAGCAGTTCAATGGGTTCCCACGAGCAGTACTTC.